The 26 T cell receptor beta chains below come from one sample, sequenced in a study of cytomegalovirus exposure and HLA in healthy donors (dated by TCRdb to 2017 to 2019). The library relied on the immunoSEQ multiplex PCR assay. For the multiplex PCR, a mixture combining 60 forward primers for TCR Vbeta segments and 13 reverse primers for TCR Jbeta segments was used. This immuneACCESS table, as held by TCRdb, lists in-frame sequences with V and J called but not all clones. Of the missing ones, under half trace to an unresolved V gene in checked studies; the others have no known cause. This sample has more than 45,000 clones in its table, and about 73% of those were observed once. The leading ten clones occupy roughly 21% of the sample. The specimen sequenced was PBMCs. Receptors were obtained from a woman aged 60-75 years in good health and CMV-seropositive.

The rearrangement joins TRBV7-2 to TRBJ2-4; the D gene is possibly TRBD1 (5 bases). The CDR3 length is 15 residues. Trimming removed 4 bases from V and 6 bases from J, with 16 bases in between. Germline V lookup: CDR1 SGHTA, CDR2 FQGNSA. The CDR3 nucleotides are TGTGCCAGCAGCTCAAAAAAGGGGATACTAAACATTCAGTACTTC. This gives the protein CASSSKKGILNIQYF.

V gene TRBV4-3 combines with J gene TRBJ2-5, with 9 nucleotides matching TRBD2. This CDR3 contains 16 residues. Germline values: CDR1 LGHNA, CDR2 YSLEER. The junction had 7 bases not matched to a gene; V was cut back by 0 bases and J by 5 bases. The CDR3 DNA sequence: TGCGCCAGCAGCCAAGATCGGAAGCGGGGGGTGGAGACCCAGTACTTC. Encoded protein: CASSQDRKRGVETQYF.

This sequence joins TRBV7-2 and TRBJ2-1; D is possibly TRBD1 (5 bases). Germline lookup yields CDR1 SGHTA and CDR2 FQGNSA. V lost 6 bases, J lost 7 bases, and 13 bases lay in between. CDR3 length: 13 amino acids. The CDR3 region is CASSSGMGNEQFF. The CDR3 region has the DNA TGTGCCAGCAGTTCAGGGATGGGGAATGAGCAGTTCTTC.

This rearrangement joins TRBV12-5 to TRBJ1-4; 7 nucleotides agree with TRBD1. Trimming took 0 bases from V and 3 from J; bases not matched to a gene: 7. The CDR3 has 17 residues. Germline CDR1 is LGHNT and CDR2 is FRNRAP. CDR3 residues: CASGLVLSGTANEKLFF. The CDR3 bases are TGTGCTAGTGGTTTGGTACTGTCAGGGACAGCTAATGAAAAACTGTTTTTT. Supplemented by reference TRBV12-5 and TRBJ1-4, the full variable domain reads DARVTQTPRHKVTEMGQEVTMRCQPILGHNTVFWYRQTMMQGLELLAYFRNRAPLDDSGMPKDRFSAEMPDATLATLKIQPSEPRDSAVYFCASGLVLSGTANEKLFFGSGTQLSVL.

V is TRBV7-2 and J is TRBJ1-2; 12 bases align to TRBD1. In germline, CDR1 is SGHTA, CDR2 FQGNSA. This CDR3 contains 16 residues. V was pared by 4 bases and J by 7 bases, with 10 bases of the junction left unmatched. The CDR3 region is CASSSQPGQGAGGYTF. CDR3 coding DNA: TGTGCCAGCAGCTCTCAACCGGGACAGGGGGCGGGTGGCTACACCTTC.

V is TRBV9 and J is TRBJ1-2; 8 nucleotides line up with TRBD1. Germline loops: CDR1 SGDLS, CDR2 YYNGEE. The CDR3 sequence is 15 residues long. V lost 4 bases and J lost 4; bases outside the gene matches: 9. CDR3 DNA sequence: TGTGCCAGCAGCCCGGGGGACAGGTCGAGCTATGGCTACACCTTC. The encoded protein is CASSPGDRSSYGYTF.

The CDR3 DNA follows: TGTGCCAGCTCACCGGGACAGGTCACAGATACGCAGTATTTT. Protein sequence: CASSPGQVTDTQYF. The chain has TRBV6-1 and TRBJ2-3; TRBD1 agrees at 8 bases. This CDR3 contains 14 residues. Germline assignment: CDR1 MNHNS and CDR2 SASEGT. Unmatched junction bases numbered 6, after V lost 8 bases and J lost 2 bases.

The chain is built from TRBV11-2 and TRBJ1-1; D gene ambiguous. The CDR3 is 13 amino acids. The germline gives CDR1 SGHAT, CDR2 FQNNGV. Trimming removed 6 bases from V and 5 bases from J, with 13 bases in between. CDR3 region: CASRPNPGTEAFF. DNA for the CDR3: TGTGCCAGCAGACCAAACCCAGGTACTGAAGCTTTCTTT.

This chain connects TRBV5-1 to TRBJ1-5; D is undetermined. CDR1 is SGHRS, CDR2 YFSETQ, per germline. CDR3 size: 13 residues. V shed 4 bases and J shed 4 bases, with 9 bases lying between them. CDR3 amino acids: CASSPMFNQPQHF. CDR3 nucleotides: TGCGCCAGCAGCCCCATGTTTAATCAGCCCCAGCATTTT.

This clone appeared a few times. This rearrangement joins TRBV29-1 to TRBJ1-1; 8 bases align to TRBD1. The CDR3 is 11 amino acids. Germline-derived CDR1 and CDR2 are SQVTM and ANQGSEA. With V trimmed by 6 bases and J by 10 bases, 7 bases remained unmatched. CDR3 loop: CSVEDRVLAFF. As DNA, the CDR3 is TGCAGCGTCGAGGACAGGGTGTTAGCTTTCTTT.

This chain connects TRBV15 to TRBJ2-3; D is ambiguous. CDR3 size: 13 residues. V lost 10 bases to trimming and J lost 6 bases, with 17 bases between them. The germline V gene encodes CDR1 LNHNV and CDR2 YYDKDF (reference sequence). CDR3 loop: CAIRASGGDTQYF. DNA for the CDR3: TGTGCCATCAGAGCTAGTGGCGGCGATACGCAGTATTTT.

The gene calls are TRBV11-2 and TRBJ1-1, with D perhaps TRBD1 (6 bases). Germline V gives CDR1 SGHAT, CDR2 FQNNGV. The CDR3 runs to 13 residues. The germline V and J ends were trimmed by 2 bases and 10 bases, with 14 bases remaining between them. CDR3: CASSLTGSHGAFF. The CDR3 coding sequence is TGTGCCAGCAGCTTAACAGGGTCTCATGGAGCTTTCTTT.

The rearrangement links TRBV5-1 to TRBJ2-2; 8 positions match TRBD1. V trimming: 9 bases; J trimming: 0 bases; junction bases outside the gene matches: 4. Germline CDR1 SGHRS, CDR2 YFSETQ. The CDR3 runs 14 residues. For the CDR3, the DNA is TGCGCCACTACACAGGGGGCGAACACCGGGGAGCTGTTTTTT. Residues: CATTQGANTGELFF.

The rearrangement uses TRBV5-1 and TRBJ1-4, with a possible D match to TRBD1 (6 bases). This CDR3 contains 16 residues. Germline V gives CDR1 SGHRS, CDR2 YFSETQ. V lost 4 bases to trimming and J lost 4 bases, with 17 bases between them. CDR3 DNA: TGCGCCAGCAGCGATCCAACAGGGCCGAATAATGAAAAACTGTTTTTT. It yields the protein CASSDPTGPNNEKLFF.

This chain uses TRBV7-2 with TRBJ1-6, with D possibly being TRBD1 (6 bases). CDR1 and CDR2 from the germline V gene are SGHTA and FQGNSA. The CDR3 covers 15 residues. Deletions cut 2 bases from V and 8 bases from J, with 13 bases between. The CDR3 region is CASSLNRVGDSPLHF. CDR3 nucleotides: TGTGCCAGCAGCTTAAACAGGGTCGGCGATTCACCCCTCCACTTT.

The gene calls are TRBV18 and TRBJ2-2; 7 nucleotides agree with TRBD1. The V and J ends lost 1 base and 4 bases, in that order; junction bases with no gene match: 6. The CDR3 is 16 residues long. The V gene's germline CDR1 is KGHSH and CDR2 LQKENI. CDR3 in DNA: TGTGCCAGCTCACCACGACAGGGACCGAGCACCGGGGAGCTGTTTTTT. Its protein product is CASSPRQGPSTGELFF.

This clone has a single count. V and J are TRBV9 and TRBJ2-7; 7 bases are shared with TRBD1. CDR3 length: 14 residues. Germline trimming cut 3 bases from V and 5 bases from J; bases unmatched to any gene: 8. From germline, CDR1 is SGDLS and CDR2 YYNGEE. CDR3 nucleotides: TGTGCCAGCAGCGCCTTACCACAGGGGAACGAGCAGTACTTC. Translating it yields CASSALPQGNEQYF.

This clone was seen once. The CDR3 reads CASSYSVTGTNEQYF. DNA for the CDR3: TGTGCCAGCAGTTACTCGGTGACGGGTACTAACGAGCAGTACTTC. The chain links TRBV6-6 to TRBJ2-5; D not resolved. The end of the DNA is better explained by TRBJ2-7, so the J call may be wrong. This CDR3 has 15 amino acids. Germline CDR1 MNHNY, CDR2 SVGAGI (reference sequence).

This rearrangement joins TRBV4-3 to TRBJ2-7, with D perhaps matching TRBD2 (5 bases). V lost 0 bases and J lost 3, with 21 bases in between. The CDR3 sequence is 18 residues long. Germline V gives CDR1 LGHNA, CDR2 YSLEER. The CDR3 loop is CASSQDTSRTWLGYEQYF. In nucleotides, the CDR3 is TGCGCCAGCAGCCAAGACACGTCTCGGACTTGGCTCGGCTACGAGCAGTACTTC.

V usage is TRBV27 and J usage is TRBJ2-7; TRBD2 aligns across 9 bases. The V segment lost 6 bases and the J segment 3 bases; nucleotides outside the gene matches: 9. The CDR3 runs 15 residues. Per germline, CDR1 MNHEY and CDR2 SMNVEV (reference sequence). The CDR3 protein is CASRMGASGDYEQYF. Here the CDR3 DNA reads TGTGCCAGCAGGATGGGGGCTAGCGGGGACTACGAGCAGTACTTC.

This clone turned up a few times. The gene calls are TRBV29-1 and TRBJ2-3, with D perhaps TRBD2 (5 bases). V was cut by 7 bases and J by 4 bases, with 12 bases left in between. There are 12 residues in the CDR3. In germline, CDR1 is SQVTM, CDR2 ANQGSEA. The CDR3 here is CSGGLLADTQYF. The CDR3 DNA follows: TGCAGCGGCGGGCTACTAGCAGATACGCAGTATTTT.

The CDR3 region has the DNA TGTGCCAGCAGCTTGGGGACAGGGGGAGGGGAGACCCAGTACTTC. This codes for CASSLGTGGGETQYF. V is TRBV7-7 and J is TRBJ2-5; 11 bases are a match to TRBD1. The trim removed 3 bases at V and 5 bases at J, leaving 5 bases unmatched. The germline gives CDR1 SSHAT, CDR2 FNYEAQ (reference sequence). This CDR3 region has 15 residues.

J is TRBJ1-2 and V is TRBV5-4, with D perhaps matching TRBD1 (6 bases). Trimming stripped 4 bases from V and 6 bases from J, with 13 bases between. Germline V gene data show CDR1 as SGHNT and CDR2 as YYREEE (reference sequence). There are 13 residues in the CDR3. CDR3 residues: CASSVQGSNGYTF. DNA for the CDR3: TGTGCCAGCAGCGTGCAGGGGAGTAATGGCTACACCTTC.

There are a few counts of this clone. This sequence joins TRBV7-9 and TRBJ1-1, with a tentative D call TRBD1 (6 bases). CDR1 SEHNR and CDR2 FQNEAQ come from the germline V gene (reference sequence). The length of the CDR3 is 15 residues. Trimming took 6 bases from V and 11 from J, leaving 25 bases between them. In nucleotides, the CDR3 is TGTGCCAGCAGAATAGGGGAGGGGGAAGTTTATGACGCTTTCTTT. Translated, it gives CASRIGEGEVYDAFF.

V and J are TRBV18 and TRBJ2-1; D might be TRBD2 (5 bases). Germline values: CDR1 KGHSH, CDR2 LQKENI. The CDR3 contains 14 residues. V lost 5 bases, J lost 1 base, and 9 bases lay in between. The CDR3 DNA reads TGTGCCAGCTCAGGGAGTTTATCCTACAATGAGCAGTTCTTC. Amino acid sequence: CASSGSLSYNEQFF.

J is TRBJ1-2 and V is TRBV10-3, with TRBD1 as a possible D gene (6 bases). CDR3 size: 16 residues. In germline, CDR1 is ENHRY, CDR2 SYGVKD. Trimming removed 4 bases from V and 1 base from J, with 16 bases in between. Here the CDR3 DNA reads TGTGCCATCAGTGCGGTTGGACAGAGGGGTAACTATGGCTACACCTTC. Translated, it gives CAISAVGQRGNYGYTF.